This TCR beta chain is drawn from a study of blood T cell repertoires in COVID-19. Study at large: Samples taken during acute and convalescent COVID-19 were collected in the United States, Italy and Spain. Nucleic acid was either cDNA or gDNA, and it came from T cells, B-cell-depleted T cells, or PBMCs.

This clone was seen more than once but under ten times. The CDR3 runs to 15 residues. V shed 2 bases and J 4 bases; nucleotides not matched to a gene: 4. Looked up from germline, CDR1 is MNHNS and CDR2 is SASEGT. As originally analysed: By means of reference gene primer amplification, nucleated cell counts were estimated. Libraries were prepared by immunoSEQ multiplex PCR; TCRdb keeps only in-frame clonotypes and omits some of them. The V and J calls and clone size were taken over from that table, and D and trimming were inferred from the DNA. The repertoire holds under 300,000 clones, with roughly 85% as singletons.

This receptor was obtained from a woman aged 50 to 65 who had recovered from COVID-19. The material sequenced was peripheral blood. V usage is TRBV6-1 and J usage is TRBJ2-2, with TRBD1 matching 7 bases. CDR3 DNA: TGTGCCAGCAGTGAAACAGGGGCGAGCACCGGGGAGCTGTTTTTT. Translated: CASSETGASTGELFF.